The 15 T cell receptor beta chains below come from one sample, sequenced in a study of cytotoxic CD8 clonotypes in ibrutinib-treated CLL. Assay: immunoSEQ multiplex PCR; the TCRdb copy retains only in-frame clones and omits some. Of roughly 130,000 clones in the sample, 79% are singletons; the top ten hold 9.5% to 15%. This material consisted of PBMCs, taken after 12 months of ibrutinib treatment. The source of these receptors is a human donor with chronic lymphocytic leukemia.

The chain joins TRBV7-8 to TRBJ2-2, with 8 nucleotides matching TRBD1. There are 16 residues in the CDR3. Trimming took 4 bases from V and 6 from J; bases not matched to a gene: 10. Germline assignment: CDR1 SGHVS and CDR2 FQNEAQ. The DNA for the CDR3 is TGTGCCAGCAGCTCCACCGGGACAGGCCCTTCCGGGGAGCTGTTTTTT. Amino acids: CASSSTGTGPSGELFF.

J is TRBJ2-2 and V is TRBV6-1; 10 bases are shared with TRBD2. The V gene's germline CDR1 is MNHNS and CDR2 SASEGT. The length of the CDR3 is 17 residues. V shed 4 bases and J 5 bases; nucleotides not matched to a gene: 10. The CDR3 nucleotides are TGTGCCAGCAGTGGAGACCTAGCGGGAGTACGTACCGGGGAGCTGTTTTTT. It yields the protein CASSGDLAGVRTGELFF.

The chain employs TRBV6-5 and TRBJ1-5; D is ambiguous. V dropped 5 bases and J dropped 4 bases, with 12 bases sitting between them. Germline V gene lookup returns CDR1 MNHEY and CDR2 SVGAGI. This CDR3 is built from 14 residues. The CDR3 is CASSERPDNQPQHF. The CDR3 DNA is TGTGCCAGCAGTGAACGGCCAGATAATCAGCCCCAGCATTTT.

The CDR3 region has the DNA TGTGCCAGCAGCTTGGGGGGACAGTCCCCTGGAAACACCATATATTTT. Its translation is CASSLGGQSPGNTIYF. The chain combines TRBV5-5 with TRBJ1-3, with 7 bases matching TRBD1. The CDR3 loop spans 16 amino acids. V lost 0 bases, J lost 2 bases, and 5 bases stayed unmatched. CDR1 is SGHKS, CDR2 YYEKEE, per germline (reference sequence). Using reference TRBV5-5 and TRBJ1-3 for the parts outside the CDR3, the full variable domain is DAGVTQSPTHLIKTRGQQVTLRCSPISGHKSVSWYQQVLGQGPQFIFQYYEKEERGRGNFPDRFSARQFPNYSSELNVNALLLGDSALYLCASSLGGQSPGNTIYFGEGSWLTVV.

The genes are TRBV5-1 and TRBJ2-5; 12 nucleotides match TRBD1. Germline loops: CDR1 SGHRS, CDR2 YFSETQ. The CDR3 contains 15 residues. V lost 4 bases, J lost 5 bases, and 6 bases stayed unmatched. CDR3 sequence reads: CASSNRDRGQETQYF. The DNA for the CDR3 is TGCGCCAGCAGCAACCGGGACAGGGGGCAGGAGACCCAGTACTTC.

J is TRBJ2-5 and V is TRBV28; no definite D call. Germline CDR1 is MDHEN and CDR2 is SYDVKM. This CDR3 spans 13 amino acids. Deletions cut 2 bases from V and 5 bases from J, with 9 bases between. The CDR3 coding sequence is TGTGCCAGCAGTTTAGGGGATCGGGAGACCCAGTACTTC. Translated: CASSLGDRETQYF.

The chain employs TRBV18 and TRBJ2-5; 11 nucleotides match TRBD1. CDR1 KGHSH and CDR2 LQKENI come from the germline V gene. The V gene end was trimmed by 4 bases and the J gene end by 2 bases; junction bases not matched to a gene: 3. The CDR3 consists of 15 residues. The CDR3 DNA reads as TGTGCCAGCTCACTCGGGACAGGGGGACAAGAGACCCAGTACTTC. This gives the protein CASSLGTGGQETQYF.

This clone was seen more than once but under ten times. The chain combines TRBV7-9 with TRBJ2-7; D is possibly TRBD2 (5 bases). The V gene's germline CDR1 is SEHNR and CDR2 FQNEAQ (reference sequence). V lost 4 bases and J lost 3, with 10 bases in between. The CDR3 covers 13 residues. The CDR3 loop is CASSSSGGYEQYF. CDR3 bases: TGTGCCAGCAGCTCGAGCGGAGGCTACGAGCAGTACTTC.

The chain recombines TRBV27 with TRBJ2-1; unclear D gene. The CDR3 covers 13 residues. Looked up from germline, CDR1 is MNHEY and CDR2 is SMNVEV (reference sequence). The germline V and J ends were trimmed by 5 bases and 10 bases, with 15 bases remaining between them. CDR3 DNA sequence: TGTGCCAGCAGTAGACGGACCACAGAGGAGCAGTTCTTC. Its protein is CASSRRTTEEQFF.

This chain links TRBV5-1 with TRBJ2-5, with a possible D match to TRBD1 (5 bases). Between the trimmed V and J ends, which lost 3 bases and 3 bases, there was a span of 18 bases. Germline values: CDR1 SGHRS, CDR2 YFSETQ. The CDR3 runs 16 residues. The CDR3 nucleotides read TGCGCCAGCAGCTCCCCTCAGGGATTGAGGAAAGAGACCCAGTACTTC. Amino acid sequence: CASSSPQGLRKETQYF.

This chain uses TRBV10-3 with TRBJ2-1, with TRBD2 identical over 11 bases. V trimming: 2 bases; J trimming: 8 bases; junction bases outside the gene matches: 2. Germline CDR1 is ENHRY and CDR2 is SYGVKD. The CDR3 spans 14 residues. The CDR3 sequence: CAISEPGLADEQFF. Here the CDR3 DNA reads TGTGCCATCAGTGAGCCGGGACTAGCGGATGAGCAGTTCTTC.

This clone has just one count. The J gene is TRBJ2-2, the V gene TRBV19; TRBD2 aligns across 7 bases. CDR1 LNHDA and CDR2 SQIVND come from the germline V gene (reference sequence). The CDR3 is 17 amino acids. J was trimmed by 5 bases and V by 5 bases; bases with no gene match: 14. Written as DNA, the CDR3 is TGTGCCAGTAGTCTCCCCTCGGGGAGGGCCCATACCGGGGAGCTGTTTTTT. Its protein is CASSLPSGRAHTGELFF.

The chain is built from TRBV2 and TRBJ1-5, with D maybe TRBD1 (5 bases). The V gene's germline CDR1 is SNHLY and CDR2 FYNNEI. V was clipped by 7 bases and J by 4 bases, with 11 bases between them. There are 13 residues in the CDR3. The CDR3 sequence: CASTREYNQPQHF. CDR3 in DNA: TGTGCCAGCACCAGGGAGTATAATCAGCCCCAGCATTTT.

This chain connects TRBV28 to TRBJ1-2, with D possibly TRBD1 on 5 matching bases. This CDR3 has 13 residues. CDR1 and CDR2 from the germline V gene are MDHEN and SYDVKM. V was pared by 6 bases and J by 8 bases, with 16 bases between. The CDR3 loop is CASSRGTRGGYTF. The CDR3 DNA follows: TGTGCCAGCAGCCGCGGGACGAGGGGAGGCTACACCTTC.

CDR3 loop: CASTARAGGLYEQFF. CDR3 DNA sequence: TGTGCCAGCACCGCGAGAGCGGGAGGGCTCTATGAGCAGTTCTTC. The chain employs TRBV6-1 and TRBJ2-1, with TRBD2 matching over 10 bases. V lost 7 bases and J lost 8; bases outside the gene matches: 11. The CDR3 length is 15 residues. CDR1 and CDR2 (germline): MNHNS, SASEGT.